This TCR beta chain was sequenced in a study of T-cell reconstitution after alpha-beta-depleted transplantation in children. The germline V and J ends were trimmed by 1 base and 3 bases, with 19 bases remaining between them. Germline CDR1 and CDR2: SEHNR and FQNEAQ (reference sequence). The CDR3 totals 17 residues. Unique molecular identifiers were built into the TCRbeta library. A single record per CDR3 protein comes from TCRdb applying MiXCR to the PCR reads. This table has about 980,000 distinct CDR3 sequences, around 30% appearing once. This receptor was identified in a boy less than two years old who had a stem cell transplant for SCID, so the T cells may come from the graft donor. This rearrangement joins TRBV7-9 to TRBJ2-7, with a possible D match to TRBD2 (6 bases). The sample was PBMCs, mostly from graft donor cells, taken 360 days after TCRalphabeta/CD19-depleted stem cell transplant. The DNA of the CDR3 is TGTGCCAGCAGCTTAGTCCTAGGGGAGGACGGTTACTACGAGCAGTACTTC. It yields the protein CASSLVLGEDGYYEQYF.